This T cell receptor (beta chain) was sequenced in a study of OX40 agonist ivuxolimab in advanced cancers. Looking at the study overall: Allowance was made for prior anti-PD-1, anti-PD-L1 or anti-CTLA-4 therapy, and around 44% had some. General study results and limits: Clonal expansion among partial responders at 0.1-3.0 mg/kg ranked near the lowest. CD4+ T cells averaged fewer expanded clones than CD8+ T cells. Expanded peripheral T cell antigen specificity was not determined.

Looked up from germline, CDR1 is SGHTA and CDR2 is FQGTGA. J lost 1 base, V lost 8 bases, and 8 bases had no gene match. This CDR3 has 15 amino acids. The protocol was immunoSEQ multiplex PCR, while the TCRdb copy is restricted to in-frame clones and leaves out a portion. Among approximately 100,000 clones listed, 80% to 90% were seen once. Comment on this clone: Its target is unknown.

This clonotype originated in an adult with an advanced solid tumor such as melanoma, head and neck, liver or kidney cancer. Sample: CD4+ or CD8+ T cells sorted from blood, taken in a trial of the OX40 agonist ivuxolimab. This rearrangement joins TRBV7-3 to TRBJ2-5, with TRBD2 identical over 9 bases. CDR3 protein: CASANSGGRQETQYF. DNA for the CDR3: TGTGCCAGCGCGAATAGCGGGGGTCGCCAAGAGACCCAGTACTTC. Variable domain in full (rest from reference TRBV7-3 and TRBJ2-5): GAGVSQTPSNKVTEKGKYVELRCDPISGHTALYWYRQSLGQGPEFLIYFQGTGAADDSGLPNDRFFAVRPEGSVSTLKIQRTERGDSAVYLCASANSGGRQETQYFGPGTRLLVL.